The 25 T cell receptor beta chains below all came from one sample that was sequenced in a study of blood T cell repertoires in COVID-19. The method was immunoSEQ multiplex PCR; TCRdb's version includes in-frame clones alone and lacks a portion of them. Here the sample spans 250,000 to 400,000 clones, roughly 88% being singletons. The sample was peripheral blood. These receptors originate from a woman between 25 and 40 years old with COVID-19, enrolled during active disease.

The chain combines TRBV5-1 with TRBJ2-3; the match to TRBD2 covers 8 bases. CDR3 size: 14 residues. V lost 4 bases, J lost 4 bases, and 5 bases stayed unmatched. Germline values: CDR1 SGHRS, CDR2 YFSETQ. The DNA for the CDR3 is TGCGCCAGCAGCACAAAGCGGGAGTCAGATACGCAGTATTTT. Its translation: CASSTKRESDTQYF.

Regarding this clone: Other DNA sequences from this sample encode an identical CDR3 as well. The gene calls are TRBV5-1 and TRBJ1-2; D unresolved. The V gene lost 1 base and the J gene lost 3 bases, with 7 bases spanning the gap. The CDR3 totals 13 residues. CDR1 and CDR2 from the germline V gene are SGHRS and YFSETQ. As DNA, the CDR3 is TGCGCCAGCAGCTTGACGGGTGACTATGGCTACACCTTC. Translating gives CASSLTGDYGYTF.

This chain connects TRBV7-9 to TRBJ2-4; 8 nucleotides match TRBD2. Trimming at V came to 5 bases and at J to 2 bases, leaving 11 bases not matched to a gene. CDR1 SEHNR and CDR2 FQNEAQ come from the germline V gene (reference sequence). This CDR3 contains 17 residues. Here the CDR3 reads CASSPYSGDSSKNIQYF. CDR3 in DNA: TGTGCCAGCAGCCCCTATAGCGGGGATTCCTCCAAAAACATTCAGTACTTC.

In DNA, the CDR3 is TGTGCCAGCAGTTTGGGACAGCTCTACGAGCAGTACTTC. Its translation: CASSLGQLYEQYF. The rearrangement links TRBV28 to TRBJ2-7; 7 bases agree with TRBD1. The CDR3 loop spans 13 amino acids. J was trimmed by 3 bases and V by 3 bases; bases with no gene match: 2. Germline CDR1 reads MDHEN; CDR2 reads SYDVKM.

The chain links TRBV5-5 to TRBJ1-6; D uncertain. V lost 0 bases and J 10 bases, leaving 11 bases between the germline ends. CDR1 is SGHKS and CDR2 is YYEKEE in the germline V gene (reference sequence). CDR3 size: 14 residues. Here the CDR3 reads CASSLVVGVSPLHF. CDR3 DNA: TGTGCCAGCAGCTTGGTCGTCGGTGTGTCACCCCTCCACTTT.

The gene calls are TRBV19 and TRBJ2-3; D remains unclear. Germline loops: CDR1 LNHDA, CDR2 SQIVND (reference sequence). The CDR3 covers 14 residues. The ends were cut back, 3 bases at V and 3 bases at J, with 10 bases in the middle. CDR3 in DNA: TGTGCCAGTAGTATGTCGCTTAGTACAGATACGCAGTATTTT. It translates to CASSMSLSTDTQYF.

The table lists this clone with a few counts. V usage is TRBV27 and J usage is TRBJ2-7; D ambiguous. Germline V gene sequence: CDR1 MNHEY, CDR2 SMNVEV (reference sequence). V lost 4 bases to trimming and J lost 5 bases, with 18 bases between them. The CDR3 contains 15 residues. CDR3 DNA: TGTGCCAGCAGTTCCTCCCTCTACGGTCCCAACGAGCAGTACTTC. Translated, it gives CASSSSLYGPNEQYF.

This clone was detected only once. This chain uses TRBV6-5 with TRBJ1-2; D is unresolved. The CDR3 sequence is 14 residues long. Germline-derived CDR1 and CDR2 are MNHEY and SVGAGI. V was shortened by 4 bases and J by 3 bases, with 12 bases between the two germline ends. The CDR3 bases are TGTGCCAGCAGTTTTAAACCCCGAGACTATGGCTACACCTTC. This translates into CASSFKPRDYGYTF.

The CDR3 is CAWNYLRDRGRGYTF. CDR3 sequence (DNA): TGTGCCTGGAATTATCTTAGGGACAGGGGGCGAGGCTACACCTTC. V gene TRBV30 combines with J gene TRBJ1-2; 12 positions match TRBD1. Germline CDR1 GTSNPN, CDR2 SVGIG (reference sequence). CDR3 length: 15 amino acids. The ends lost 4 bases at V and 8 bases at J; junction bases unmatched: 11. Drawing the rest from reference TRBV30 and TRBJ1-2, the complete variable domain is SQTIHQWPATLVQPVGSPLSLECTVEGTSNPNLYWYRQAAGRGLQLLFYSVGIGQISSEVPQNLSASRPQDRQFILSSKKLLLSDSGFYLCAWNYLRDRGRGYTFGSGTRLTVV.

The chain uses TRBV19 and TRBJ1-1; 10 bases match TRBD1. Germline V gene lookup returns CDR1 LNHDA and CDR2 SQIVND (reference sequence). Trimming removed 8 bases from V and 10 bases from J; junction bases left unmatched: 13. This CDR3 contains 14 residues. CDR3 DNA: TGTGCCAGTGCAACCGGGACAGGGGATTTCGGAGCTTTCTTT. Translation: CASATGTGDFGAFF.

The rearrangement links TRBV7-2 to TRBJ1-5; weak D call: TRBD1 (5 bases). There are 17 residues in the CDR3. Germline V CDR1 and CDR2: SGHTA, FQGNSA. Trimming removed 4 bases from V and 0 bases from J, with 16 bases in between. CDR3 protein: CASSSTGGANSNQPQHF. The CDR3 coding sequence is TGTGCCAGCAGCTCTACTGGAGGGGCCAATAGCAATCAGCCCCAGCATTTT.

The V gene is TRBV5-4, the J gene TRBJ2-1, with TRBD2 as a possible D gene (5 bases). The germline V gene encodes CDR1 SGHNT and CDR2 YYREEE (reference sequence). V lost 4 bases to trimming and J lost 2 bases, with 13 bases between them. The CDR3 loop spans 15 amino acids. This CDR3 reads CASSLQRAAYNEQFF. The CDR3 DNA sequence: TGTGCCAGCAGCCTCCAGAGGGCGGCCTACAATGAGCAGTTCTTC. Full variable domain (missing parts from reference TRBV5-4 and TRBJ2-1): ETGVTQSPTHLIKTRGQQVTLRCSSQSGHNTVSWYQQALGQGPQFIFQYYREEENGRGNFPPRFSGLQFPNYSSELNVNALELDDSALYLCASSLQRAAYNEQFFGPGTRLTVL.

Points on this clone: This may come from a read error, since a much larger clone is one base off. The chain is built from TRBV2 and TRBJ2-3, with a weak D call TRBD2 (5 bases). The V end was cut by 7 bases, the J end by 0 bases, with 11 bases between. The germline V gene encodes CDR1 SNHLY and CDR2 FYNNEI. The CDR3 covers 14 residues. This chain's CDR3 is CASTGGLSTDTQYF. The CDR3 bases are TGTGCCAGCACGGGCGGGCTTAGCACAGATACGCAGTATTTT.

J is TRBJ1-2 and V is TRBV4-2, with D maybe TRBD1 (6 bases). Germline CDR1 is LGHNA and CDR2 is YNFKEQ. Trimming took off 0 bases at V and 8 bases at J, with 13 bases between the two ends. The CDR3 covers 14 residues. CDR3 bases: TGTGCCAGCAGCCAAGATTCGGGGGGCCGGGGCTACACCTTC. Encoded protein: CASSQDSGGRGYTF.

The V gene is TRBV19, the J gene TRBJ1-5; D unresolved. This CDR3 region has 14 residues. Per the germline V gene, CDR1 is LNHDA and CDR2 is SQIVND (reference sequence). The V end lost 9 bases, the J end lost 0 bases, and 12 bases lay between the germline ends. The CDR3 DNA is TGTGCCAGCCGGAGGGTTTATAGCAATCAGCCCCAGCATTTT. This codes for CASRRVYSNQPQHF.

The chain carries TRBV27 and TRBJ1-5; the D is unclear. V gave up 8 bases and J gave up 7 bases, with 15 bases separating them. Germline V gene sequence: CDR1 MNHEY, CDR2 SMNVEV (reference sequence). The CDR3 has 13 residues. The DNA for the CDR3 is TGTGCCAGCTCCTGGGGAGGTCGCCAGCCCCAGCATTTT. It codes for CASSWGGRQPQHF.

The chain links TRBV6-2 or TRBV6-3 to TRBJ1-2, with D tentatively TRBD1 (5 bases). This CDR3 comprises 15 residues. CDR1 and CDR2 from the germline V gene are MNHEY and SVGEGT. V lost 2 bases and J 2 bases, leaving 12 bases between the germline ends. Here the CDR3 reads CASSYAGQGNYGYTF. The CDR3 DNA reads TGTGCCAGCAGTTACGCTGGGCAGGGCAACTATGGCTACACCTTC.

This chain connects TRBV15 to TRBJ1-5, with 7 bases aligning to TRBD1. Trimming took 1 base from V and 4 from J; bases not matched to a gene: 16. CDR3 length: 19 residues. Germline V gives CDR1 LNHNV, CDR2 YYDKDF (reference sequence). CDR3 residues: CATSRGRQGRVDFNQPQHF. The CDR3 coding sequence is TGTGCCACCAGCAGAGGAAGACAGGGCCGCGTTGATTTTAATCAGCCCCAGCATTTT.

The rearrangement links TRBV7-8 to TRBJ1-5; D is undetermined. Germline V CDR1 and CDR2: SGHVS, FQNEAQ. Between the trimmed V and J ends, which lost 5 bases and 6 bases, there was a span of 8 bases. The CDR3 length is 12 residues. CDR3 sequence reads: CASSPDFQPQHF. CDR3 sequence (DNA): TGTGCCAGCAGCCCGGACTTTCAGCCCCAGCATTTT.

The rearrangement joins TRBV21-1 to TRBJ1-5; TRBD1, the D gene given by the table, was not confirmed from the DNA. TRBV21-1 is a pseudogene. The CDR3 is made up of 12 amino acids. In nucleotides, the CDR3 is TGTGCCAGCAGCTTTAAACATATCGCCCAGCATTTT. Translated: CASSFKHIAQHF.

The genes are TRBV30 and TRBJ1-1, with D perhaps matching TRBD1 (6 bases). The CDR3 extends over 13 amino acids. V was pared by 5 bases and J by 0 bases, with 10 bases between. Germline values: CDR1 GTSNPN, CDR2 SVGIG (reference sequence). The CDR3 DNA reads TGTGCCTGGGAAGGACAGATGAACACTGAAGCTTTCTTT. It codes for CAWEGQMNTEAFF.

This chain links TRBV21-1 with TRBJ1-5; the D call in the table, TRBD1, was not verified against the DNA. TRBV21-1 is a listed pseudogene. CDR3 length: 16 amino acids. The CDR3 DNA reads TGTGCCAGCAGCAAACTTGACAGCTTCAGCAATCAGCCCCAGCATTTT. Translated, it gives CASSKLDSFSNQPQHF.

The chain joins TRBV6-5 to TRBJ1-5; the D is unclear. The germline V gene encodes CDR1 MNHEY and CDR2 SVGAGI. The CDR3 covers 12 residues. Trimming removed 8 bases at V and 5 bases at J, with 10 bases between. CDR3 region: CASGGFDQPQHF. The DNA of the CDR3 is TGTGCCAGCGGCGGTTTCGATCAGCCCCAGCATTTT.

The chain combines TRBV6-5 with TRBJ1-2; D is uncertain. Trimming cost V 2 bases and J 6 bases, with 7 bases left between them. CDR1 and CDR2 (germline): MNHEY, SVGAGI. The CDR3 runs 12 residues. The CDR3, as DNA: TGTGCCAGCAGTTACGGGCCTCATGGCTACACCTTC. Residues: CASSYGPHGYTF.

V and J are TRBV5-8 and TRBJ2-1; 9 bases are a match to TRBD1. From germline, CDR1 is SGHTS and CDR2 YDEGEE. Unmatched junction bases numbered 8, after V lost 3 bases and J lost 4 bases. CDR3 length equals 16 residues. The CDR3 sequence: CASSSTGTGRYNEQFF. CDR3 nucleotide sequence: TGTGCCAGCAGCTCGACCGGGACAGGGAGATACAATGAGCAGTTCTTC.